The present entry profiles one T cell receptor (beta chain) with its context. In its sample, this clone comes out as large (0.1 to 1%). What this receptor recognizes is not known. Base qualities are missing; no much larger clone stands one base away. This record comes from a study of pediatric ulcerative colitis (dated by TCRdb to about 2019). A note on the overall study: Pancolitis was present in several ulcerative colitis patients and left-sided colitis in two, and histology consistent with ulcerative colitis was found in all of these patients. Nine or ten newly diagnosed, treatment-naive pediatric ulcerative colitis patients and a handful of non-IBD control children each provided paired blood and rectal samples. Using the Pediatric Ulcerative Colitis Activity Index, a couple of patients were classed as having mild disease, four as having moderate disease and three as having acute severe colitis.

Before the diagnostic colonoscopy, none of the ulcerative colitis patients had been given any immunosuppressive medication. Blood was sampled at the same time as the colonoscopy. The Wizard kit (Promega) was used to extract genomic DNA from blood and intestinal samples. Points the paper makes about the study in general: A couple of rectal CDR3 clonotypes were detected in all ulcerative colitis patients and were not detected in any of the controls. With only a few individuals, the healthy control group was small. A couple of patients' blood samples yielded substantially fewer templates for technical reasons and were excluded from blood-rectal overlap analysis. Repertoires were derived from total lymphocyte DNA, so rare subsets such as regulatory T cells may have patterns not reflected. Significantly higher autologous blood-rectal clonal overlap was found in ulcerative colitis patients than in controls, which suggested increased T cell trafficking to inflamed tissue. Features of the rectal repertoire distinguished controls, mild-moderate colitis patients and acute severe colitis patients, and in acute severe colitis, rectal diversity was reduced because of clonal expansions.

Through the immunoSEQ TRB Survey service, multiplex V and J primers were used to amplify rearranged CDR3 beta regions from genomic DNA. To keep sequencing depth equal across samples, survey-level depth of up to 500,000 reads per sample was applied. Libraries were purified and pooled, and sequencing was performed on Illumina technology. Under the source paper's analysis protocol: immunoSEQ online tools were used for productive clonality, sample overlap, pairwise scatters, CDR3 beta length, V/D/J gene usage and productiveness. Alongside Shannon and Simpson indices, calculated diversity was computed as the number of unique rearrangements divided by total templates, multiplied by 100. Principal component analysis was performed on Z-score normalized data with the R prcomp function and the ggbiplot package. Blood-rectal clonal overlap within each subject was quantified with Morisita's index. Drawn from immuneACCESS, this table holds only the in-frame rearrangements with V and J called that TCRdb kept. Clones are partly lost; checked studies trace under half to an unresolved V gene and leave the rest unexplained. That table gives V, J and clone size, and the DNA gave D and trimming. The sample table lists approximately 9,000 clones, approximately 88% of them with a count of one. The ten largest clones represent 5.5% to 7.5% of the sample.

This sequence originates from a girl aged 5-17 years with moderate ulcerative colitis. The sample taken for sequencing was blood.

The CDR3 corresponds to CASSLWGENEEAFF. The sequenced DNA: TGTGCCAGCAGCTTGTGGGGGGAAAACGAGGAAGCTTTCTTT. The chain joins TRBV5-6 to TRBJ1-1; TRBD1 is a weak D gene call, 5 bases matching. Trimming costs V 1 base and J 8 bases, and their ends lie 15 bases apart. CDR1 and CDR2 are read off the germline V gene as SGHDT and YYEEEE. The CDR3 holds 14 amino acids from the cysteine to the phenylalanine. Just CDR3 DNA is preserved here, 42 bases in frame from base 1.